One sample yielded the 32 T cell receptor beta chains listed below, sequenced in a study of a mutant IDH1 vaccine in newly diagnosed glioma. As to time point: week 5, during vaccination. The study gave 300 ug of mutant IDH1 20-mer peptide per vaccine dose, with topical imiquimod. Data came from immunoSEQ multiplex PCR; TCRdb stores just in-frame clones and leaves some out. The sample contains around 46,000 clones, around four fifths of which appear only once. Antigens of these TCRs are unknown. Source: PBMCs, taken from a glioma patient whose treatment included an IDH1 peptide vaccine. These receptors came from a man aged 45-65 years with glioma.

DNA for the CDR3: TGCGCCAGCAGCCGGCAGGGGGCTAGTCAGCCCCAGCATTTT. This encodes CASSRQGASQPQHF. This sequence joins TRBV4-1 and TRBJ1-5, with TRBD1 identical over 8 bases. With V trimmed by 4 bases and J by 6 bases, 5 bases remained unmatched. The CDR3 length is 14 residues. Germline-derived CDR1 and CDR2 are MGHRA and YSYEKL.

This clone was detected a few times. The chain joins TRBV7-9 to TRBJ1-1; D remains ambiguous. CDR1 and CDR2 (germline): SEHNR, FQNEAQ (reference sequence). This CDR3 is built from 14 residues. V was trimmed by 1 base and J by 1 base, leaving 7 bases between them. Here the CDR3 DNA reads TGTGCCAGCAGCTTAGAGGTAGAGAACACTGAAGCTTTCTTT. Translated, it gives CASSLEVENTEAFF.

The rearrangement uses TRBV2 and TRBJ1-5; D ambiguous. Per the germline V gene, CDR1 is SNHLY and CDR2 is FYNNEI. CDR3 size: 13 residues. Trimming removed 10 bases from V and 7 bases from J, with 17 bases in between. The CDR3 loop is CAISAGDGQPQHF. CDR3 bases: TGTGCCATCTCTGCCGGGGATGGGCAGCCCCAGCATTTT.

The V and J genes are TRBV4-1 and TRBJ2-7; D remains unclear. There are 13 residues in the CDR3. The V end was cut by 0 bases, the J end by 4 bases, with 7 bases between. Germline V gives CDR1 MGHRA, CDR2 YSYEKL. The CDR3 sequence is CASSQDLLYEQYF. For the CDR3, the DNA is TGCGCCAGCAGCCAAGATCTACTATACGAGCAGTACTTC.

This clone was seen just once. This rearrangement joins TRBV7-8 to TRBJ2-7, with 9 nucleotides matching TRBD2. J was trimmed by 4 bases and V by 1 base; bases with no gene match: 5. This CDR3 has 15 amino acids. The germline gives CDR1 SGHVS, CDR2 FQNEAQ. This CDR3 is CASSLVSSGAYEQYF. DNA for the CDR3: TGTGCCAGCAGCTTAGTCTCTAGCGGGGCGTACGAGCAGTACTTC.

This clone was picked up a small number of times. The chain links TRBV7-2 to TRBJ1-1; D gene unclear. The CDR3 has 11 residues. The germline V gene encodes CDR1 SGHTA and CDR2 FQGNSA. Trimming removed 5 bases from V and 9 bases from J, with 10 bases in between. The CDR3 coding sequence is TGTGCCAGCAGCAGTCTGATCCAAGCTTTCTTT. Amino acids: CASSSLIQAFF.

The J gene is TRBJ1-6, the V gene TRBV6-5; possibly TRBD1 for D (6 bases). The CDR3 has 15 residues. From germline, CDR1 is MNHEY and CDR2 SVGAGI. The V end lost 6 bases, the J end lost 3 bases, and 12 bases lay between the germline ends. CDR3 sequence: CASRLRQVYNSPLHF. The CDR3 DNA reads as TGTGCCAGCAGATTAAGACAGGTCTATAATTCACCCCTCCACTTT.

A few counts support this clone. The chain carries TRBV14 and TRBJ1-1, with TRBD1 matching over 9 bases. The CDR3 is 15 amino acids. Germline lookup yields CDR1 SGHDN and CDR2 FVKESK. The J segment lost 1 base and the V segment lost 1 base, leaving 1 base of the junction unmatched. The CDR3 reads CASSQVQGANTEAFF. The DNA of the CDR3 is TGTGCCAGCAGCCAAGTACAGGGGGCGAACACTGAAGCTTTCTTT.

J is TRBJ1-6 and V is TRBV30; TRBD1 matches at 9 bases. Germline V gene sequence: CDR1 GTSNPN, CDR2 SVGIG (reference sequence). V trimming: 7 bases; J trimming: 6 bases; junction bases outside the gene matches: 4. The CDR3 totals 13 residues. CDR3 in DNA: TGTGCCTCGCTGACAGGGGGTAATTCACCCCTCCACTTT. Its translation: CASLTGGNSPLHF.

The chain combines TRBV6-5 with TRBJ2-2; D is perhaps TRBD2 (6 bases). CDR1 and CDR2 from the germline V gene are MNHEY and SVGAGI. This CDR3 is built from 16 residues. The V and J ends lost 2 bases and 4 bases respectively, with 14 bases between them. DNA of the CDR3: TGTGCCAGCAGTTACGGAGGAGGGTTTGTCACCGGGGAGCTGTTTTTT. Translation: CASSYGGGFVTGELFF.

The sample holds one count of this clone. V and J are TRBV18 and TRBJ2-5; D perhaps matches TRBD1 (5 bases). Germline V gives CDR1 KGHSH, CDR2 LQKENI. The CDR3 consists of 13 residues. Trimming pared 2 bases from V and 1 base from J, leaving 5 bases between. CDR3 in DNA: TGTGCCAGCTCACCAGGGGCCCAAGAGACCCAGTACTTC. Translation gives CASSPGAQETQYF. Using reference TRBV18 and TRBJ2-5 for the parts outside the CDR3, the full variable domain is NAGVMQNPRHLVRRRGQEARLRCSPMKGHSHVYWYRQLPEEGLKFMVYLQKENIIDESGMPKERFSAEFPKEGPSILRIQQVVRGDSAAYFCASSPGAQETQYFGPGTRLLVL.

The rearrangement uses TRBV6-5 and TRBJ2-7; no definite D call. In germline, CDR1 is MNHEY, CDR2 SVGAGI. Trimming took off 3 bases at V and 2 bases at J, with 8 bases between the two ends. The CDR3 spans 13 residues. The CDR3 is CASSYQITYEQYF. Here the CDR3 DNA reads TGTGCCAGCAGTTATCAGATCACCTACGAGCAGTACTTC.

CDR3 bases: TGTGCCAGCAGCGTGGCCCCCGGGACAGGGGGAAACTATGGCTACACCTTC. Amino acid sequence: CASSVAPGTGGNYGYTF. The chain couples TRBV9 to TRBJ1-2; 11 bases match TRBD1. The V and J ends lost 2 bases and 2 bases, in that order; junction bases with no gene match: 8. CDR1 and CDR2 (germline): SGDLS, YYNGEE. The CDR3 sequence is 17 residues long. Using reference TRBV9 and TRBJ1-2 for the parts outside the CDR3, the full variable domain is DSGVTQTPKHLITATGQRVTLRCSPRSGDLSVYWYQQSLDQGLQFLIQYYNGEERAKGNILERFSAQQFPDLHSELNLSSLELGDSALYFCASSVAPGTGGNYGYTFGSGTRLTVV.

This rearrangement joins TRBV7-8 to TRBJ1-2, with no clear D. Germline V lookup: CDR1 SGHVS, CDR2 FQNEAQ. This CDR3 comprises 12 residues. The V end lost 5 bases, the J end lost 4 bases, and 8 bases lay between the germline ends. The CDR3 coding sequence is TGTGCCAGCAGCCCCCGAGCCTATGGCTACACCTTC. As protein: CASSPRAYGYTF.

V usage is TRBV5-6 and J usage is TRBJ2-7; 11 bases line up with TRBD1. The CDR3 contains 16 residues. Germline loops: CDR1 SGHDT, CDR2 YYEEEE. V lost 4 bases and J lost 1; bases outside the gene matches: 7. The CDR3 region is CASSTGTGGISYEQYF. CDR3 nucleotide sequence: TGTGCCAGCAGCACTGGGACAGGGGGAATATCCTACGAGCAGTACTTC.

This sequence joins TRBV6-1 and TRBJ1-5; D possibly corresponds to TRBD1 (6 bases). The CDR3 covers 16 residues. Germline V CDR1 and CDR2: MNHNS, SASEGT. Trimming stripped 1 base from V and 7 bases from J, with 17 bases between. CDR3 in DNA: TGTGCCAGCAGTGAAGTCCGGACAGCAATGGGGCAGCCCCAGCATTTT. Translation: CASSEVRTAMGQPQHF.

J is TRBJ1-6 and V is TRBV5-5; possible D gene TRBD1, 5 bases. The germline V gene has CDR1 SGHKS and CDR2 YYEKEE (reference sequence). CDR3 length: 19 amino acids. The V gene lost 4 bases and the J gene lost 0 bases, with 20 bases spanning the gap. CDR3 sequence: CASSLEGRRRSSYNSPLHF. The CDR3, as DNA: TGTGCCAGCAGCCTGGAGGGACGACGTAGGAGCTCCTATAATTCACCCCTCCACTTT.

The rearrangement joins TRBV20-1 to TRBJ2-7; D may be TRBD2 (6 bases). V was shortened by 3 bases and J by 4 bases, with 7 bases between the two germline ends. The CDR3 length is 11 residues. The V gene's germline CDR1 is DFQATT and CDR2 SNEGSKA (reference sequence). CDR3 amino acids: CSAREGYEQYF. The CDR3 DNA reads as TGCAGTGCTAGGGAGGGTTACGAGCAGTACTTC.

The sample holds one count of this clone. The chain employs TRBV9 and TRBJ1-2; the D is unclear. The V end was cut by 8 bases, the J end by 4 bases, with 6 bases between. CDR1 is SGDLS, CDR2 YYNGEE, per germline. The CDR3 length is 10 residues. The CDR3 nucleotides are TGTGCCAGTGCAGGCTATGGCTACACCTTC. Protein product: CASAGYGYTF.

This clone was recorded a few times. The CDR3 nucleotides read TGTGCCAGCAGCACGGGGCCAGGGGGCATCGAAAAAGCTTTCTTT. Translated: CASSTGPGGIEKAFF. V usage is TRBV9 and J usage is TRBJ1-1; 8 bases are shared with TRBD1. V lost 4 bases to trimming and J lost 9 bases; unmatched junction nucleotides: 14. This CDR3 contains 15 residues. Germline V CDR1 and CDR2: SGDLS, YYNGEE.

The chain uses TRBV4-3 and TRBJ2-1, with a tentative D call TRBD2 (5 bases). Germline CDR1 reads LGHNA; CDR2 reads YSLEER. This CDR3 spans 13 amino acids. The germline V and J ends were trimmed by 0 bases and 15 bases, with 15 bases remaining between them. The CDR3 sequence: CASSQDLGSVTFF. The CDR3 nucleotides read TGCGCCAGCAGCCAAGATCTGGGTAGCGTTACGTTCTTC.

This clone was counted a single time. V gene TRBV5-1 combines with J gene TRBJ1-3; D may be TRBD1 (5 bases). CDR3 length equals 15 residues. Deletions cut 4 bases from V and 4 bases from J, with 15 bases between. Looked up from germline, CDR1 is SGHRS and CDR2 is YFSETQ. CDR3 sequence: CASSPGGARGNTIYF. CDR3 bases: TGCGCCAGCAGCCCTGGCGGGGCGAGAGGAAACACCATATATTTT.

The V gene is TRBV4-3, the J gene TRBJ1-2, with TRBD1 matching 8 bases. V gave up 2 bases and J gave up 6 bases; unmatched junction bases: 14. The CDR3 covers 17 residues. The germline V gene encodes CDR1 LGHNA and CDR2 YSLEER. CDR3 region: CASSQTGILDRANGYTF. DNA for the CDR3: TGCGCCAGCAGCCAAACAGGGATTTTGGACAGGGCCAATGGCTACACCTTC.

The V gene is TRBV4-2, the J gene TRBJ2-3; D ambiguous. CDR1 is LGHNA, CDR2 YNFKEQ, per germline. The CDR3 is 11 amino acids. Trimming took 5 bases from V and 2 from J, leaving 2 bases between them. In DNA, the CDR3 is TGTGCCAGCAGCTACACAGATACGCAGTATTTT. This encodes CASSYTDTQYF.

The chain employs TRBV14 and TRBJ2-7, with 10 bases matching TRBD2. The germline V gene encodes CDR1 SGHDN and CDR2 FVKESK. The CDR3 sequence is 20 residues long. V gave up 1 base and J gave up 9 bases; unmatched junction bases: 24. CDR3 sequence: CASSQAPPWSGGAQGTGQYF. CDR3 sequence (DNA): TGTGCCAGCAGCCAAGCTCCCCCCTGGAGCGGGGGGGCCCAAGGCACCGGGCAGTACTTC.

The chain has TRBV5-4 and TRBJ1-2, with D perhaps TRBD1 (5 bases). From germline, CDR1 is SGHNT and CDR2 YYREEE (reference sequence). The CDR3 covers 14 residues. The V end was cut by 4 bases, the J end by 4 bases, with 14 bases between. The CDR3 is CASSAGGHPYGYTF. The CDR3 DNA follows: TGTGCCAGCAGCGCGGGCGGACACCCCTATGGCTACACCTTC.

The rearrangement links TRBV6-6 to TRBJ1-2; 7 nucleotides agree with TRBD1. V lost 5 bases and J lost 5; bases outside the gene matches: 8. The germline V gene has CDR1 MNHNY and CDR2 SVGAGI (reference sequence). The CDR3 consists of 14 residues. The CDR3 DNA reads TGTGCCAGCAGTCCCCCGGGACAGCGATATGGCTACACCTTC. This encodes CASSPPGQRYGYTF.

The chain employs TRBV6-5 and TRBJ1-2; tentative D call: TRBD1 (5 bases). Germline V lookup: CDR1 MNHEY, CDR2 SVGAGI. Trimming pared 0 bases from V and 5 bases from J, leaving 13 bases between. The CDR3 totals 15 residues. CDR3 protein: CASSYSLPGEYGYTF. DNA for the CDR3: TGTGCCAGCAGTTACTCCCTCCCGGGGGAATATGGCTACACCTTC.

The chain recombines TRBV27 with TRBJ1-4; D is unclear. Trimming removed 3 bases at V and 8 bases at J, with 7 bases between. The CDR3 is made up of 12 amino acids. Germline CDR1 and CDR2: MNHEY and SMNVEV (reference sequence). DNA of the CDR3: TGTGCCAGCAGTTTTTCTGGGGAAAAACTGTTTTTT. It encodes CASSFSGEKLFF.

CDR3 sequence: CASRVNTEAFF. CDR3 nucleotide sequence: TGTGCCAGCAGAGTAAACACTGAAGCTTTCTTT. V and J are TRBV6-5 and TRBJ1-1, with D hard to call. Trimming shortened V by 6 bases and J by 2 bases, and 4 bases separated the two germline ends. In germline, CDR1 is MNHEY, CDR2 SVGAGI. This CDR3 is 11 amino acids long.

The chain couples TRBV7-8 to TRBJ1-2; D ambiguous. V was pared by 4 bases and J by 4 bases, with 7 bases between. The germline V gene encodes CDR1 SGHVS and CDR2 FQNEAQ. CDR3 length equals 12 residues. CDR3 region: CASSSAAYGYTF. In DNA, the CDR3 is TGTGCCAGCAGCTCCGCGGCCTATGGCTACACCTTC.

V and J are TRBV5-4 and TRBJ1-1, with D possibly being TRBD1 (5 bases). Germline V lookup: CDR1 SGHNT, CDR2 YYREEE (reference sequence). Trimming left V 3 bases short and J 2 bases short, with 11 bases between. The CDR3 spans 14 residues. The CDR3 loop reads CASSYRQFNTEAFF. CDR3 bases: TGTGCCAGCAGCTATCGACAGTTCAACACTGAAGCTTTCTTT. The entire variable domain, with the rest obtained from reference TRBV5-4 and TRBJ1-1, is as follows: ETGVTQSPTHLIKTRGQQVTLRCSSQSGHNTVSWYQQALGQGPQFIFQYYREEENGRGNFPPRFSGLQFPNYSSELNVNALELDDSALYLCASSYRQFNTEAFFGQGTRLTVV.